The clone carrying this TCR beta chain was seen more than once but under ten times. Its antigen is currently unknown. The junction departs from the called germline gene at one end, perhaps through a read error. The sample originates from a study of T-cell reconstitution after alpha-beta-depleted transplantation in children. General study points: Recipient T cells and thymic progenitors that survived were the source of the high TCRbeta diversity seen at day 60 in some patients. Several hundred expanded graft clones reportedly were the source of alpha-beta T cells about two months after transplant. It was newly produced T cells that mostly accounted for T-cell counts and diversity one year after transplant.

Unique molecular identifiers were incorporated into the prepared TCRbeta library. TCRdb redid the calling of the PCR reads with MiXCR, one entry per CDR3 protein. Counted here are hundreds of thousands of distinct CDR3 sequences, 15% to 20% occurring once; the ten biggest clones make up around 30%. Sample: PBMCs, mostly from graft donor cells, taken 360 days after TCRalphabeta/CD19-depleted stem cell transplant. This sequence originates from a boy under two years old who had a stem cell transplant for Wiskott-Aldrich syndrome, so the T cells may come from the graft donor.

CDR3 loop: CASSRYGTSGTTMVF. DNA of the CDR3: TGTGCCAGCAGTCGCTACGGGACTAGCGGGACGACCATGGTCTTC. The chain recombines TRBV2 with TRBJ2-1, with 13 bases identical to TRBD2. Germline V gives CDR1 SNHLY, CDR2 FYNNEI. The CDR3 spans 15 residues.